This entry features one TCR beta chain sequence. The CDR3 has 21 amino acids. Trimming removed 1 base from V and 1 base from J; junction bases left unmatched: 14. Germline V lookup: CDR1 MDHEN, CDR2 SYDVKM. Amplification yielded TCR beta CDR3 regions, with RNA transcripts as the source. TCR CDR3 underwent first-round RT-PCR with the HTBI primer set. Each CDR3 protein gets one entry after TCRdb re-called the multiplex PCR reads with MiXCR. The sample holds 300,000 to 450,000 distinct CDR3 sequences, more than 12% seen once. The sample belongs to a study of T cells in Graves' hyperthyroidism and ophthalmopathy.

Sequencing input: blood. The rearrangement links TRBV28 to TRBJ2-3; 13 bases agree with TRBD2. The receptor was isolated from a woman in her thirties with Graves' ophthalmopathy. The CDR3 DNA reads as TGTGCCAGCAGTTTATTGCGGGGACACCTTGGACTAGCGGGGGGCACAGATACGCAGTATTTT. This encodes CASSLLRGHLGLAGGTDTQYF. Together with reference TRBV28 and TRBJ2-3, the CDR3 gives the full variable domain: DVKVTQSSRYLVKRTGEKVFLECVQDMDHENMFWYRQDPGLGLRLIYFSYDVKMKEKGDIPEGYSVSREKKERFSLILESASTNQTSMYLCASSLLRGHLGLAGGTDTQYFGPGTRLTVL.